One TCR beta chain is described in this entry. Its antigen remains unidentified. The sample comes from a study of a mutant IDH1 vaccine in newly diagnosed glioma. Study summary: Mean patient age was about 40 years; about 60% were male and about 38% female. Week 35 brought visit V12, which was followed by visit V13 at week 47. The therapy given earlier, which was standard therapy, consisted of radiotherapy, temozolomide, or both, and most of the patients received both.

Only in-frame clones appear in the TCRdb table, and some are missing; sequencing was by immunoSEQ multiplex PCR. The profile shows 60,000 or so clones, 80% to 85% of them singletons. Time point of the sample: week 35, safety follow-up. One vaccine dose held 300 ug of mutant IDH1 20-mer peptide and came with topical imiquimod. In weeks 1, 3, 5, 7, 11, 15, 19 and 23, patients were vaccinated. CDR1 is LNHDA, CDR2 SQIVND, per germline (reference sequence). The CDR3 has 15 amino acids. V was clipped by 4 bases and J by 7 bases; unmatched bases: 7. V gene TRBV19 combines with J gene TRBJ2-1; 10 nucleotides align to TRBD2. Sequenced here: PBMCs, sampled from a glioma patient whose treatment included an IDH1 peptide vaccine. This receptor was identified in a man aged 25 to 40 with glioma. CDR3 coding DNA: TGTGCCAGTAGTAAGACTAGCGGGCTGACGAATGAGCAGTTCTTC. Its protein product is CASSKTSGLTNEQFF.